This is a list of T cell receptor beta chains from one sample in a study of T cell repertoires in aging, cancer and after chemotherapy. TCRdb re-analysed the multiplex PCR reads in MiXCR, keeping a single row per CDR3 protein. The data contain over a thousand distinct CDR3 sequences, approximately 23% of them singletons. Sequenced material: blood. These receptors all stem from a human donor with a solid tumor. The CDR3 runs from the conserved cysteine through the conserved F or W. A D gene is named only where the DNA matches it firmly. Expanded clones are given a class, and other clones once, few, many or no size at all.

size: large; D: TRBD1; V: TRBV27; J: TRBJ2-1; CDR3: CASSPDRGSYNEQFF; DNA: TGTGCCAGCAGTCCCGACAGGGGCTCCTACAATGAGCAGTTCTTC
size: large; D: TRBD1; V: TRBV19; J: TRBJ2-2; CDR3: CASSTRTGNTGELFF; DNA: TGTGCCAGTAGTACCCGGACAGGGAACACCGGGGAGCTGTTTTTT
size: few; D: .; V: TRBV9; J: TRBJ2-2; CDR3: CASSVDRYTGELFF; DNA: TGTGCCAGCAGCGTAGACAGATACACCGGGGAGCTGTTTTTT
size: .; D: TRBD1; V: TRBV18; J: TRBJ2-2; CDR3: CASSPDRAGTGELFF; DNA: TGTGCCAGCTCACCGGACAGGGCGGGCACCGGGGAGCTGTTTTTT
size: medium-sized; D: .; V: TRBV24-1; J: TRBJ2-1; CDR3: CATNSPPSNEQFF; DNA: TGTGCCACCAATTCCCCCCCCTCCAATGAGCAGTTCTTC
size: medium-sized; D: TRBD2; V: TRBV7-6; J: TRBJ2-7; CDR3: CASSTLAGTETEQYF; DNA: TGTGCCAGCAGCACCTTAGCGGGAACGGAGACCGAGCAGTACTTC
size: .; D: .; V: TRBV4-2; J: TRBJ1-2; CDR3: CASSQEHYGYTF; DNA: TGTGCCAGCAGCCAAGAACACTATGGCTACACCTTC
size: few; D: .; V: TRBV14; J: TRBJ1-3; CDR3: CASSQVGPPSGNTIYF; DNA: TGTGCCAGCAGCCAAGTGGGGCCCCCGTCGGGAAACACCATATATTTT
size: medium-sized; D: TRBD2; V: TRBV7-2; J: TRBJ2-1; CDR3: CASSWASGREGQFF; DNA: TGTGCCAGCAGCTGGGCTAGCGGGAGGGAAGGGCAGTTCTTC
size: .; D: .; V: TRBV4-1; J: TRBJ2-2; CDR3: CASSQITSGTGELFF; DNA: TGCGCCAGCAGCCAAATAACGAGTGGCACCGGGGAGCTGTTTTTT
size: few; D: TRBD1; V: TRBV28; J: TRBJ1-4; CDR3: CASGLYQGVNEKLFF; DNA: TGTGCCAGTGGCCTATATCAGGGGGTTAATGAAAAACTGTTTTTT
size: large; D: .; V: TRBV15; J: TRBJ2-2; CDR3: CATSRARRTNTGELFF; DNA: TGTGCCACCAGCAGAGCCCGACGAACTAACACCGGGGAGCTGTTTTTT
size: few; D: .; V: TRBV20-1; J: TRBJ2-2; CDR3: CSASLGEPGELFF; DNA: TGCAGTGCTAGTCTTGGGGAGCCCGGGGAGCTGTTTTTT
size: .; D: .; V: TRBV11-2; J: TRBJ2-3; CDR3: CASSLNRGNTDTQYF; DNA: TGTGCCAGCAGCTTAAACCGGGGGAACACAGATACGCAGTATTTT
size: .; D: TRBD2; V: TRBV19; J: TRBJ2-1; CDR3: CASSMFGLAGHNEQFF; DNA: TGTGCCAGTAGTATGTTTGGACTAGCGGGGCATAATGAGCAGTTCTTC
size: medium-sized; D: .; V: TRBV7-9; J: TRBJ1-4; CDR3: CASSTHRTTNEKLFF; DNA: TGTGCCAGCAGCACTCACAGAACAACTAATGAAAAACTGTTTTTT
size: medium-sized; D: .; V: TRBV13; J: TRBJ2-1; CDR3: CASSPREVYNEQFF; DNA: TGTGCCAGCAGCCCCCGGGAAGTCTACAATGAGCAGTTCTTC
size: medium-sized; D: .; V: TRBV5-8; J: TRBJ1-1; CDR3: CASSIGGGTEAFF; DNA: TGTGCCAGCAGCATAGGGGGTGGCACTGAAGCTTTCTTT
size: medium-sized; D: .; V: TRBV27; J: TRBJ1-1; CDR3: CASSVHRASEAFF; DNA: TGTGCCAGCAGTGTACACAGGGCCTCTGAAGCTTTCTTT
size: .; D: TRBD1; V: TRBV20-1; J: TRBJ1-4; CDR3: CSAEIKTGNGEKLFF; DNA: TGCAGTGCCGAAATAAAGACAGGGAATGGTGAAAAACTGTTTTTT
size: .; D: TRBD1; V: TRBV19; J: TRBJ1-2; CDR3: CASSIVRDRRSYGYTF; DNA: TGTGCCAGTAGTATAGTCCGGGACAGGAGGAGCTATGGCTACACCTTC
size: medium-sized; D: TRBD1; V: TRBV6-5; J: TRBJ1-1; CDR3: CASSAPGGNTEAFF; DNA: TGTGCCAGCAGTGCCCCAGGGGGGAACACTGAAGCTTTCTTT
size: medium-sized; D: .; V: TRBV19; J: TRBJ1-2; CDR3: CASSPYLNYGYTF; DNA: TGTGCCAGTAGTCCTTATCTTAACTATGGCTACACCTTC
size: large; D: .; V: TRBV19; J: TRBJ2-5; CDR3: CASSIDSEETQYF; DNA: TGTGCCAGTAGTATAGATAGTGAAGAGACCCAGTACTTC
size: large; D: TRBD2; V: TRBV19; J: TRBJ2-7; CDR3: CASSVGLADEQYF; DNA: TGTGCCAGTAGTGTGGGACTAGCCGACGAGCAGTACTTC
size: few; D: .; V: TRBV30; J: TRBJ1-1; CDR3: CAWSNLGYTEAFF; DNA: TGTGCCTGGAGTAATCTGGGATACACTGAAGCTTTCTTT
size: .; D: TRBD1; V: TRBV24-1; J: TRBJ1-2; CDR3: CATSDLRGRTNYGYTF; DNA: TGTGCCACCAGTGATTTGAGGGGGCGAACTAACTATGGCTACACCTTC
size: medium-sized; D: .; V: TRBV27; J: TRBJ2-5; CDR3: CASSLELGGTQYF; DNA: TGTGCCAGCAGTTTGGAGCTTGGGGGGACCCAGTACTTC
size: few; D: .; V: TRBV20-1; J: TRBJ2-1; CDR3: CSARLSRTTYNEQFF; DNA: TGCAGTGCCAGATTGTCGAGGACAACTTACAATGAGCAGTTCTTC
size: .; D: TRBD2; V: TRBV2; J: TRBJ2-3; CDR3: CASRNGLAGGADTQYF; DNA: TGTGCCAGCAGAAACGGACTAGCGGGAGGGGCAGATACGCAGTATTTT
size: once; D: TRBD1; V: TRBV5-6; J: TRBJ1-2; CDR3: CASSGGTGGYGYTF; DNA: TGTGCCAGCAGCGGCGGGACAGGGGGCTATGGCTACACCTTC
size: .; D: .; V: TRBV19; J: TRBJ2-3; CDR3: CASSLRGLTDTQYF; DNA: TGTGCCAGTAGTCTCAGGGGCCTCACAGATACGCAGTATTTT